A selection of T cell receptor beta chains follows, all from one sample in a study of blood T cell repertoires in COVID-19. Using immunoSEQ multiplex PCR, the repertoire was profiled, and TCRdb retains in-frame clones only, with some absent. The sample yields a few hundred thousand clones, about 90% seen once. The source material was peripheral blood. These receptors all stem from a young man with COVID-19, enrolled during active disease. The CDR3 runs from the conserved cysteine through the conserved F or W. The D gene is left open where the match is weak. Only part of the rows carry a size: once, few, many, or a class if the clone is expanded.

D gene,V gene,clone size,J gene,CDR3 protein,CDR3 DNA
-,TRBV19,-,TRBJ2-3,CASSYRDTDTQYF,TGTGCCAGTAGTTACCGGGACACAGATACGCAGTATTTT
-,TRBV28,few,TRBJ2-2,CASSNYAVGTGELFF,TGTGCCAGCAGCAACTACGCCGTGGGCACCGGGGAGCTGTTTTTT
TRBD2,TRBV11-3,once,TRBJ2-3,CASSLRIAGGSSDTQYF,TGTGCCAGCAGCTTAAGGATAGCGGGAGGATCTTCAGATACGCAGTATTTT
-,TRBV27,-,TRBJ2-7,CASSLNFGYEQYF,TGTGCCAGCAGTTTAAATTTCGGCTACGAGCAGTACTTC
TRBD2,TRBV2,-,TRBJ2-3,CASRGMGTSGSMQYF,TGTGCCAGCAGGGGGATGGGGACTAGCGGGAGTATGCAGTATTTT
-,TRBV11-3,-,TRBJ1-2,CASSLEVNYGYTF,TGTGCCAGCAGCTTGGAGGTGAACTATGGCTACACCTTC
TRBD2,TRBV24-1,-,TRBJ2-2,CATSDPPGLHTGELFF,TGTGCCACCAGTGATCCCCCGGGACTACACACCGGGGAGCTGTTTTTT
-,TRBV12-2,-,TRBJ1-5,CASRLESGQGNAQPQHF,TGTGCAAGTCGCTTAGAATCGGGACAGGGAAATGCTCAGCCCCAGCATTTT
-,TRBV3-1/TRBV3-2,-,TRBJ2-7,CASSQITGSEQYF,TGTGCCAGCAGCCAAATTACGGGGAGCGAGCAGTACTTC
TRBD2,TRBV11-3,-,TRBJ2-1,CASSPRKTSGRADEQFF,TGTGCCAGCAGCCCCCGGAAGACTAGCGGGAGGGCCGATGAGCAGTTCTTC
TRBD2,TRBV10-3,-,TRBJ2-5,CAISSGRAAETQYF,TGTGCCATCAGTAGCGGGAGGGCCGCAGAGACCCAGTACTTC
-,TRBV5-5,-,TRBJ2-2,CASSQIGSTTTGELFF,TGTGCCAGCAGCCAGATCGGGTCAACTACCACCGGGGAGCTGTTTTTT
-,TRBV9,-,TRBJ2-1,CASSVAVGGSVTYNEQFF,TGTGCCAGCAGCGTAGCCGTTGGAGGGAGCGTAACCTACAATGAGCAGTTCTTC
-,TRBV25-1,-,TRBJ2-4,CASSGPGDIQYF,TGTGCCAGCAGTGGGCCCGGAGACATTCAGTACTTC
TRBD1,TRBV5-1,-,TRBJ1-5,CASSTGQGGQPQHF,TGCGCCAGCAGCACCGGACAGGGAGGACAGCCCCAGCATTTT
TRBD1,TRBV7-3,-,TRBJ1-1,CASSPSGQPNTEAFF,TGTGCCAGCAGCCCGTCGGGACAGCCGAACACTGAAGCTTTCTTT
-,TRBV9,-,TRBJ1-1,CASSGTQLRGKAFF,TGTGCCAGCAGCGGAACACAACTCAGGGGAAAAGCTTTCTTT
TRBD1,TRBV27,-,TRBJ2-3,CASRSPTRDRTQYF,TGTGCCAGCAGGTCCCCCACCCGGGACAGAACGCAGTATTTT
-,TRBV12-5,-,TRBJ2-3,CASGFTLVSGDTDTQYF,TGTGCTAGTGGTTTCACCCTAGTTTCGGGGGACACAGATACGCAGTATTTT
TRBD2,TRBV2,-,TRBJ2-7,CASRALAGGPYEQYF,TGTGCCAGCAGAGCTCTAGCGGGAGGGCCGTACGAGCAGTACTTC
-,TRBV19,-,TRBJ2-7,CASGSYEQYF,TGTGCCAGTGGCAGCTACGAGCAGTACTTC
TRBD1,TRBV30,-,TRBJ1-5,CAWSLGQGYQPQHF,TGTGCCTGGAGCCTGGGACAGGGTTATCAGCCCCAGCATTTT
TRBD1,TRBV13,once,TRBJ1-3,CASSLRTGGTGNTIYF,TGTGCCAGCAGCTTACGGACAGGGGGAACTGGAAACACCATATATTTT
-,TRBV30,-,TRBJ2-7,CAWSWGAGQSYEQYF,TGTGCCTGGAGTTGGGGGGCGGGACAGTCTTACGAGCAGTACTTC
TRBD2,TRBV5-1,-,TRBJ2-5,CASSLYSGLEETQYF,TGCGCCAGCAGCTTGTATAGCGGGCTTGAAGAGACCCAGTACTTC
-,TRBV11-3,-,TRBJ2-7,CASSLGRGRSYEQYF,TGTGCCAGCAGCTTAGGGCGGGGCCGTTCCTACGAGCAGTACTTC
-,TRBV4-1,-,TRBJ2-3,CASSQEGNGAQYF,TGCGCCAGCAGCCAAGAGGGCAACGGGGCGCAGTATTTT
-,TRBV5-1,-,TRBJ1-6,CASSPQGGNSPLHF,TGCGCCAGCAGCCCCCAGGGTGGTAATTCACCCCTCCACTTT
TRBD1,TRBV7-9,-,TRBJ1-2,CASSSGTGAVYGYTF,TGTGCCAGCAGCTCCGGGACAGGGGCCGTCTATGGCTACACCTTC
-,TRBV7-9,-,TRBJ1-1,CASSLGEGNTEAFF,TGTGCCAGCAGCTTAGGGGAGGGGAACACTGAAGCTTTCTTT
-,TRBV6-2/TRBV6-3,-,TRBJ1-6,CASSYESHRELHF,TGTGCCAGCAGTTACGAGTCCCACCGCGAACTCCACTTT
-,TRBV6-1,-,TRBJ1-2,CASSEGGSGYTF,TGTGCCAGCAGTGAGGGGGGTTCGGGCTACACCTTC
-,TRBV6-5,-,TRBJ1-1,CASIAGVRSFF,TGTGCCAGCATCGCGGGGGTGCGCTCTTTCTTT
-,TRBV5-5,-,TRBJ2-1,CASSLQYRSYNEQFF,TGTGCCAGCAGCTTACAGTACCGCTCCTACAATGAGCAGTTCTTC
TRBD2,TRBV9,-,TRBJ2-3,CASSATGTTTDTQYF,TGTGCCAGCAGCGCCACCGGGACTACCACAGATACGCAGTATTTT
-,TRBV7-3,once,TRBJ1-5,CASSLIPTGSNQPQHF,TGTGCCAGCAGCTTAATTCCTACAGGTAGCAATCAGCCCCAGCATTTT
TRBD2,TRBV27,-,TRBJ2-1,CASSFLAGVGDEQFF,TGTGCCAGCAGTTTCCTAGCGGGGGTAGGGGATGAGCAGTTCTTC
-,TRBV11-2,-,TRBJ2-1,CASSSGLLVFGNEQFF,TGTGCCAGCAGCTCGGGACTTCTAGTTTTCGGCAATGAGCAGTTCTTC
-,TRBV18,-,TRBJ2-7,CASSPLGVNSYEQYF,TGTGCCAGCTCACCCCTAGGGGTTAACTCCTACGAGCAGTACTTC
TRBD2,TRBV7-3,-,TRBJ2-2,CASSKASGRNTGELFF,TGTGCCAGCAGCAAGGCTAGCGGGAGAAACACCGGGGAGCTGTTTTTT
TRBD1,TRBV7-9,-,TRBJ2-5,CASSMGQGAGETQYF,TGTGCCAGCAGCATGGGACAGGGGGCAGGAGAGACCCAGTACTTC
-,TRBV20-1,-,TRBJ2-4,CSATSLNIQYF,TGCAGTGCCACTTCGTTAAACATTCAGTACTTC
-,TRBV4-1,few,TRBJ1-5,CASSHGNQPQHF,TGCGCCAGCAGCCACGGGAATCAGCCCCAGCATTTT
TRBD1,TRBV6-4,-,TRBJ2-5,CASSDSTGDLTYQETQYF,TGTGCCAGCAGTGACTCTACAGGGGATTTAACGTACCAAGAGACCCAGTACTTC
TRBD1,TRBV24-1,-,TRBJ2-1,CATSDSVTGNEQFF,TGTGCCACCAGTGATTCCGTGACAGGGAATGAGCAGTTCTTC
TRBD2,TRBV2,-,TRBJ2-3,CASTVLAGITDTQYF,TGTGCCAGCACCGTACTAGCGGGGATCACAGATACGCAGTATTTT
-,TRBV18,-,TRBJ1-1,CASGGIDTEAFF,TGTGCCAGCGGGGGGATCGACACTGAAGCTTTCTTT
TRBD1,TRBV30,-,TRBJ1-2,CAWIRPDRAITARGYTF,TGTGCCTGGATAAGACCGGACAGGGCGATTACTGCTAGAGGCTACACCTTC
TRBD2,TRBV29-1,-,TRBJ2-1,CSVVGTSSEQFF,TGCAGCGTTGTAGGGACTAGCTCCGAGCAGTTCTTC
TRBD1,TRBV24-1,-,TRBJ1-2,CATSDPGQGSYGYTF,TGTGCCACCAGTGACCCGGGACAGGGGAGCTATGGCTACACCTTC